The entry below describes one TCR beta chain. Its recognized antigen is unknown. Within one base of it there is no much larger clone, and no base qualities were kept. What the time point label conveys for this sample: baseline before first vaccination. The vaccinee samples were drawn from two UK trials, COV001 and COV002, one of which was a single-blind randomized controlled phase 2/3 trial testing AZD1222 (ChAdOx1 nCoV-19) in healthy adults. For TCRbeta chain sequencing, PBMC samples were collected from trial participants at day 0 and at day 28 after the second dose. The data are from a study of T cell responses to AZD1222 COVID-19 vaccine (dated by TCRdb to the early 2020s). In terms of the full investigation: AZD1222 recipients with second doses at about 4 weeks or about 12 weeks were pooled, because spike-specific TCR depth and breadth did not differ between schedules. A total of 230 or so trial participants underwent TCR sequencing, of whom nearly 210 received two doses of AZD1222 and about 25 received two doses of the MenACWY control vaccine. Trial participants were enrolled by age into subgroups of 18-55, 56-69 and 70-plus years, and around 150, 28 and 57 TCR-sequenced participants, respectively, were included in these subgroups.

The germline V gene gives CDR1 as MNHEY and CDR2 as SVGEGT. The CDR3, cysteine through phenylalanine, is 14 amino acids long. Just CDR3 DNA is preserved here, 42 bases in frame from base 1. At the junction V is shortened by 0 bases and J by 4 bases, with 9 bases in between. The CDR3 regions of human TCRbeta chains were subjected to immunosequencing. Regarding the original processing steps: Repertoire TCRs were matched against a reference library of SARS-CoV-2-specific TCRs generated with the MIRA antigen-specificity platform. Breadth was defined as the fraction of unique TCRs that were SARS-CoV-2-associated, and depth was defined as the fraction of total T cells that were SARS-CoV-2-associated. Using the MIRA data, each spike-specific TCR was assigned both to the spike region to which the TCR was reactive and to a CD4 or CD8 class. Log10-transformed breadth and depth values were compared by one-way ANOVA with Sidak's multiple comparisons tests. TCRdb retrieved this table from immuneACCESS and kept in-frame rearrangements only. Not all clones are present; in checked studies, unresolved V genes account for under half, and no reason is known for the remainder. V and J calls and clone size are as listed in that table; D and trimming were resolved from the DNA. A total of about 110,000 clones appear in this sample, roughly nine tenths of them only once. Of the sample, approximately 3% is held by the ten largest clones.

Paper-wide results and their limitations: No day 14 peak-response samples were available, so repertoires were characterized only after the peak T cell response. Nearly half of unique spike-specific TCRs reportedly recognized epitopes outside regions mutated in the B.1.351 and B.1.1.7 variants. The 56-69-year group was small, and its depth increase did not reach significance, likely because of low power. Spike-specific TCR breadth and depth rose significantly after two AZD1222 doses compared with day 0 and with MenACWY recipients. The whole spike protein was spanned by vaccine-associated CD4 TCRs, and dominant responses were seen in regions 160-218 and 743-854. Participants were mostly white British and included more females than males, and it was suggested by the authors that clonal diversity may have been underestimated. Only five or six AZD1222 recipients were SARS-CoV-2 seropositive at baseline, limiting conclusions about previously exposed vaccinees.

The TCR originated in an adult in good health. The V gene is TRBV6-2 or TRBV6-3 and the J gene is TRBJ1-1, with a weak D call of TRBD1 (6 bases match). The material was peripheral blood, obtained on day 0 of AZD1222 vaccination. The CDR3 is CASSYSGGTTEAFF. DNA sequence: TGTGCCAGCAGTTACTCAGGGGGTACCACTGAAGCTTTCTTT.